This T cell receptor beta chain appears in the sequencing data of a study of blood T cell repertoires in COVID-19. Study as a whole: Spain, Italy and the United States supplied samples that represented acute and convalescent COVID-19.

Per the authors' pipeline: Nucleated cell counts were estimated from reference gene primer amplification. The repertoire was sequenced with immunoSEQ multiplex PCR; TCRdb's copy has only in-frame clones and lacks some. D and trimming were read from the DNA, whereas the V and J calls and clone size are those reported in that table. There are 310,000 or so clones in the sample; almost 90% occur only once, and about 1.5% lies in the top ten. Assignments of participants to cohorts depended upon their own reported clinical history. The V segment lost 4 bases and the J segment 2 bases; nucleotides outside the gene matches: 6. The CDR3 is 15 amino acids. Germline lookup yields CDR1 MDHEN and CDR2 SYDVKM.

This receptor was obtained from a woman between 18 and 30 years old with acute COVID-19. Sequenced input: PBMCs or T cells enriched from blood (not recorded which). The chain joins TRBV28 to TRBJ2-3; 7 positions match TRBD2. CDR3 sequence: CASSSGERDTDTQYF. CDR3 nucleotides: TGTGCCAGCAGTTCTGGGGAGCGGGACACAGATACGCAGTATTTT. Using reference TRBV28 and TRBJ2-3 for the parts outside the CDR3, the full variable domain is DVKVTQSSRYLVKRTGEKVFLECVQDMDHENMFWYRQDPGLGLRLIYFSYDVKMKEKGDIPEGYSVSREKKERFSLILESASTNQTSMYLCASSSGERDTDTQYFGPGTRLTVL.